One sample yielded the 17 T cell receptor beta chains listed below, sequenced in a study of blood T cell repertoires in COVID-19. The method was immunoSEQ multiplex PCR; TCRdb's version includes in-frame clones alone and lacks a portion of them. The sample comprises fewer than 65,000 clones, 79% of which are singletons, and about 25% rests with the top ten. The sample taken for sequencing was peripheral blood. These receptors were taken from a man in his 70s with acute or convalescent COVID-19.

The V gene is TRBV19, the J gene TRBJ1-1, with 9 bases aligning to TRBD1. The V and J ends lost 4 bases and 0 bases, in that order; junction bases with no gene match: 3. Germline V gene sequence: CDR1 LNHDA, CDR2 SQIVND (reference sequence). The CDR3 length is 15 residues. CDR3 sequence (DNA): TGTGCCAGTAGTACCAGGGACAGGGTGAACACTGAAGCTTTCTTT. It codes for CASSTRDRVNTEAFF.

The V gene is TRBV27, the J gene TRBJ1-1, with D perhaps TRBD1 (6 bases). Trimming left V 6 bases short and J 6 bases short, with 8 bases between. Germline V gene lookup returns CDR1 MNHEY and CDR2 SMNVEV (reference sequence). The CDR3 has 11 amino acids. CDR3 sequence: CASRQGPEAFF. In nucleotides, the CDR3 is TGTGCCAGCAGACAGGGCCCTGAAGCTTTCTTT.

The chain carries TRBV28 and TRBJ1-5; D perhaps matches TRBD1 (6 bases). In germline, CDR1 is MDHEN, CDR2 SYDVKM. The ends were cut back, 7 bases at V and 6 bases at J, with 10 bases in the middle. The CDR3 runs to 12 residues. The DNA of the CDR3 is TGTGCCAGCAACAGGGCATTTCAGCCCCAGCATTTT. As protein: CASNRAFQPQHF.

DNA of the CDR3: TGTGCCAGCAGTGATCGACAGGGGGAAGAAAAACTGTTTTTT. Translated, it gives CASSDRQGEEKLFF. J is TRBJ1-4 and V is TRBV6-6; 9 bases fit TRBD1. The CDR3 has 14 amino acids. V lost 5 bases and J lost 8; bases outside the gene matches: 6. Germline V gene sequence: CDR1 MNHNY, CDR2 SVGAGI (reference sequence).

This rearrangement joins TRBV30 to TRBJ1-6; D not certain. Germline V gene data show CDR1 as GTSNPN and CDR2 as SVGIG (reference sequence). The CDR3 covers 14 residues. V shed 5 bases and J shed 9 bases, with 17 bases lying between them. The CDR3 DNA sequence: TGTGCCTGGGCCCGGACCCGGGGTGGTTCACCCCTCCACTTT. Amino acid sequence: CAWARTRGGSPLHF.

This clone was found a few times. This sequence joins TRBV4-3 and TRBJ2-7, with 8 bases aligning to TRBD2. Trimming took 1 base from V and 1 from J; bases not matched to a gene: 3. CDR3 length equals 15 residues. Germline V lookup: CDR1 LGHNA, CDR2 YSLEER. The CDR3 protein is CASSQVSGSSYEQYF. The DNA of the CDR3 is TGCGCCAGCAGCCAAGTAAGCGGGAGTTCCTACGAGCAGTACTTC.

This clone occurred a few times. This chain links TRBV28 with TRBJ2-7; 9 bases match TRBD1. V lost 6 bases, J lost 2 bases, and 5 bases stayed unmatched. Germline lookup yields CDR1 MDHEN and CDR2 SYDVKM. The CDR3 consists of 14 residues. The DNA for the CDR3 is TGTGCCAGCAGATGGACAGGGGCCCCCTACGAGCAGTACTTC. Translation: CASRWTGAPYEQYF.

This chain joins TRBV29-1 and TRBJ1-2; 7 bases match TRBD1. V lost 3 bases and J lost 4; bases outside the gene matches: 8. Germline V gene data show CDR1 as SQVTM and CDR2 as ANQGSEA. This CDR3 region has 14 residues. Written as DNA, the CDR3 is TGCAGCGTTGACAGACAGGGTCATACCTATGGCTACACCTTC. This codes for CSVDRQGHTYGYTF.

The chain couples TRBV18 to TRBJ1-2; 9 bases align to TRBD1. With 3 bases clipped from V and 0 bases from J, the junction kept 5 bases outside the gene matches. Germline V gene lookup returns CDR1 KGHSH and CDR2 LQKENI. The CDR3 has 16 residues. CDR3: CASSPQGQGANYGYTF. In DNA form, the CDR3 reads TGTGCCAGCTCACCGCAGGGACAGGGAGCTAACTATGGCTACACCTTC.

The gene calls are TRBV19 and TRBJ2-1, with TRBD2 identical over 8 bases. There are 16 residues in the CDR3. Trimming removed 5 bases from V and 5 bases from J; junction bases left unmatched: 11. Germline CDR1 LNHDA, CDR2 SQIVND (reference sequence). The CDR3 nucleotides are TGTGCCAGTAGTTCGAATCCGGGGGGGACGGACAATGAGCAGTTCTTC. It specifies CASSSNPGGTDNEQFF.

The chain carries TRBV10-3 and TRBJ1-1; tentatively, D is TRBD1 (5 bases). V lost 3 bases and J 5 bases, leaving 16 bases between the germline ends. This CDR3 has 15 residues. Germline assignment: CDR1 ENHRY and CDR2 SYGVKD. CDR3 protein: CAISESSQGYTEAFF. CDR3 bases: TGTGCCATCAGTGAATCCTCCCAGGGTTATACTGAAGCTTTCTTT.

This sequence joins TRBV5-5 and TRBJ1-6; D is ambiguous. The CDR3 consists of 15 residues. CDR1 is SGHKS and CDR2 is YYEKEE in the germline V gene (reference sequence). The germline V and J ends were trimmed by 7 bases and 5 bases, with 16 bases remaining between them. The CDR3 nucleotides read TGTGCCAGCCCCTTTCCTCACAGAAATAATTCACCCCTCCACTTT. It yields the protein CASPFPHRNNSPLHF.

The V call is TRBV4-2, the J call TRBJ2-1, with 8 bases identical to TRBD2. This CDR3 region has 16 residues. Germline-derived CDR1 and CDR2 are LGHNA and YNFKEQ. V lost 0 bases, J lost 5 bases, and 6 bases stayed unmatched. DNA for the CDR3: TGTGCCAGCAGCCAAGAAGACACTAGCGGCCACAATGAGCAGTTCTTC. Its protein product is CASSQEDTSGHNEQFF.

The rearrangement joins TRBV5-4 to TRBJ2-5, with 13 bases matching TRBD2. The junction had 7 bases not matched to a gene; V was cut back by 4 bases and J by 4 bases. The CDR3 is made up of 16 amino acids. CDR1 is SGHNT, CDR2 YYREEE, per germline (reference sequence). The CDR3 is CASSLGLAGVLETQYF. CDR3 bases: TGTGCCAGCAGCCTCGGACTAGCGGGGGTGCTAGAGACCCAGTACTTC.

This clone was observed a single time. The CDR3 DNA reads as TGTGCCAGCAAACGAATTCCCCGGACTGCGCCCCATAACTATGGCTACACCTTC. It encodes CASKRIPRTAPHNYGYTF. This chain links TRBV21-1 with TRBJ1-2. TRBV21-1 is marked as a pseudogene. The CDR3 extends over 18 amino acids.

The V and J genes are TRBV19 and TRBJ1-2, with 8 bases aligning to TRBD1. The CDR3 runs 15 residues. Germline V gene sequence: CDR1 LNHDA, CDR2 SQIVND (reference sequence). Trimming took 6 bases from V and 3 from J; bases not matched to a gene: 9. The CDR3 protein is CASSRTGRADYGYTF. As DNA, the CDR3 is TGTGCCAGTAGCCGGACAGGGCGGGCGGACTATGGCTACACCTTC.

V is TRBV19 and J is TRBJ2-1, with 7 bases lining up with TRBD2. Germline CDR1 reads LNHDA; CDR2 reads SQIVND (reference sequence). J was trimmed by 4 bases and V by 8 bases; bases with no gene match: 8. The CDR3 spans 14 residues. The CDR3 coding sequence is TGTGCCAGTTGGGACCCTAGCGGTTACAATGAGCAGTTCTTC. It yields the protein CASWDPSGYNEQFF. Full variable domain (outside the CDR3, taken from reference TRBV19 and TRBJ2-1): DGGITQSPKYLFRKEGQNVTLSCEQNLNHDAMYWYRQDPGQGLRLIYYSQIVNDFQKGDIAEGYSVSREKKESFPLTVTSAQKNPTAFYLCASWDPSGYNEQFFGPGTRLTVL.